This TCR beta chain came from a study of T cell clonotyping in hematopoietic cell transplantation. Study-wide results and caveats: Few recipient clonotypes overlapped donors; over 97% were de novo at given depth.

V dropped 10 bases and J dropped 4; count of bases not matched to a gene: 5. The germline CDR1 and CDR2 sequences are SNHLY and FYNNEI. The length of the CDR3 is 12 residues. The repertoire was sequenced with immunoSEQ multiplex PCR; TCRdb's copy has only in-frame clones and lacks some. Among 30,000 or so clones listed, around 80% were seen once. The sample holds a few counts of this clone. The antigen is undetermined. The time point here: recipient sample about 28 days before transplant, after cytoreduction. The material was peripheral blood mononuclear cells, obtained before stem cell transplant. This sequence originates from a woman in her twenties or thirties with chronic myeloid leukemia. Some clones in this sample may be carry-over from other donors' samples. The V gene is TRBV2, the J gene TRBJ1-2; 8 bases match TRBD1. Here the CDR3 DNA reads TGTGCCATCTCAGGGGGCGGCTATGGCTACACCTTC. This codes for CAISGGGYGYTF.